The rows below give T cell receptor beta chains drawn from one sample of a study of regulatory T cells in long-lasting Graves disease. One entry per CDR3 protein, called by TCRdb with MiXCR from the multiplex PCR reads. The sample consists of around 500,000 distinct CDR3 sequences, around 16% of them appearing once. Another study also made use of these data, one on T cells in Graves' hyperthyroidism and ophthalmopathy.

The material sequenced was peripheral blood mononuclear cells (PBMCs), taken at new diagnosis, from a patient treated with antithyroid drugs. The receptors derive from a woman aged 35-65 years with Graves disease. Each CDR3 is given with its conserved first and last residue. A D gene is named only where the DNA matches it firmly. Clone size is stated in some rows and not others, as once, few, many or a class when expanded.

V: TRBV6-9
size: few
D: TRBD1
J: TRBJ1-5
CDR3: CASSYRDSWNQPQHF
DNA: TGTGCCAGCAGTTACCGGGACAGTTGGAATCAGCCCCAGCATTTT

V: TRBV10-1
size: -
D: -
J: TRBJ1-1
CDR3: CASTSGQLNTEAFF
DNA: TGCGCCAGCACCTCTGGGCAGCTTAACACTGAAGCTTTCTTT

V: TRBV20-1
size: few
D: -
J: TRBJ1-3
CDR3: CSATPVGSGNTIYF
DNA: TGCAGTGCTACTCCGGTAGGCTCTGGAAACACCATATATTTT

V: TRBV27
size: few
D: -
J: TRBJ2-5
CDR3: CASSLWDGGQETQYF
DNA: TGTGCCAGCAGTTTATGGGATGGGGGCCAAGAGACCCAGTACTTC

V: TRBV12-5
size: many
D: -
J: TRBJ2-1
CDR3: CASEAGGVGKQFF
DNA: TGTGCTAGTGAGGCTGGAGGGGTAGGGAAGCAGTTCTTC

V: TRBV6-5
size: many
D: TRBD1
J: TRBJ1-2
CDR3: CASSYVGGTEIYGYTF
DNA: TGTGCCAGCAGTTACGTTGGAGGGACAGAGATCTATGGCTACACCTTC

V: TRBV30
size: many
D: -
J: TRBJ1-2
CDR3: CAWSYGGQYGYTF
DNA: TGTGCCTGGAGTTATGGCGGACAGTATGGCTACACCTTC

V: TRBV28
size: many
D: -
J: TRBJ1-2
CDR3: CASSFFGVGGYGYTF
DNA: TGTGCCAGCAGTTTCTTCGGGGTTGGTGGTTATGGCTACACCTTC

V: TRBV2
size: many
D: -
J: TRBJ2-2
CDR3: CASSEQGGTGELFF
DNA: TGTGCCAGCAGTGAACAGGGGGGCACCGGGGAGCTGTTTTTT

V: TRBV7-3
size: -
D: -
J: TRBJ1-1
CDR3: CASSLEAGTAEAFF
DNA: TGTGCCAGCAGCTTAGAGGCTGGAACGGCTGAAGCTTTCTTT

V: TRBV11-2
size: many
D: -
J: TRBJ2-3
CDR3: CASSLVGGLGTDTQYF
DNA: TGTGCCAGCAGCTTAGTTGGGGGGCTGGGCACAGATACGCAGTATTTT

V: TRBV10-1
size: -
D: TRBD2
J: TRBJ2-1
CDR3: CASRAGTSGDNEQFF
DNA: TGCGCCAGCAGGGCCGGGACTAGCGGTGACAATGAGCAGTTCTTC

V: TRBV11-3
size: few
D: -
J: TRBJ1-5
CDR3: CASSGPWLSNQPQHF
DNA: TGTGCCAGCAGCGGCCCATGGCTTAGCAATCAGCCCCAGCATTTT

V: TRBV10-3
size: -
D: TRBD1
J: TRBJ1-1
CDR3: CAISESGQPNTEAFF
DNA: TGTGCCATCAGTGAGTCGGGACAGCCGAACACTGAAGCTTTCTTT

V: TRBV12-5
size: many
D: -
J: TRBJ2-3
CDR3: CASGLAPTRTDTQYF
DNA: TGTGCTAGTGGTTTGGCCCCGACCCGCACAGATACGCAGTATTTT

V: TRBV6-5
size: -
D: TRBD2
J: TRBJ2-1
CDR3: CASSYSITGGLVDEQFF
DNA: TGTGCCAGCAGTTACTCAATCACGGGGGGGCTCGTTGATGAGCAGTTCTTC

V: TRBV11-1
size: few
D: TRBD2
J: TRBJ2-5
CDR3: CASSRTSGGLETQYF
DNA: TGCGCCAGCAGCCGGACTAGCGGGGGTTTAGAGACCCAGTACTTC

V: TRBV3-1
size: many
D: TRBD1
J: TRBJ1-2
CDR3: CASSQGTGGGYGYTF
DNA: TGTGCCAGCAGCCAAGGAACAGGGGGTGGATATGGCTACACCTTC

V: TRBV15
size: -
D: -
J: TRBJ2-5
CDR3: CATSRKGQETQYF
DNA: TGTGCCACCAGCAGAAAGGGGCAAGAGACCCAGTACTTC

V: TRBV11-2
size: many
D: -
J: TRBJ1-2
CDR3: CASSYNGDYGYTF
DNA: TGTGCCAGCAGCTACAATGGGGATTATGGCTACACCTTC

V: TRBV15
size: -
D: -
J: TRBJ2-4
CDR3: CATSRGPGNIQYF
DNA: TGTGCCACCAGCAGGGGGCCGGGAAACATTCAGTACTTC

V: TRBV12-3/TRBV12-4
size: many
D: -
J: TRBJ1-2
CDR3: CASSLGDGYYGYTF
DNA: TGTGCCAGCAGTTTAGGGGACGGATACTATGGCTACACCTTC

V: TRBV11-3
size: -
D: TRBD2
J: TRBJ2-5
CDR3: CASSYSGGAVETQYF
DNA: TGTGCCAGCAGCTATAGCGGGGGGGCCGTCGAGACCCAGTACTTC

V: TRBV29-1
size: many
D: -
J: TRBJ2-7
CDR3: CSVESIGSAGDEQYF
DNA: TGCAGCGTTGAATCGATCGGCTCAGCCGGTGACGAGCAGTACTTC

V: TRBV2
size: many
D: -
J: TRBJ2-5
CDR3: CASSRPGLTVETQYF
DNA: TGTGCCAGCAGTCGGCCGGGACTTACAGTAGAGACCCAGTACTTC

V: TRBV2
size: few
D: -
J: TRBJ1-2
CDR3: CASSGQGENYGYTF
DNA: TGTGCCAGCAGTGGGCAGGGCGAGAACTATGGCTACACCTTC

V: TRBV30
size: many
D: TRBD1
J: TRBJ2-1
CDR3: CAWNLDRDEQFF
DNA: TGTGCCTGGAACCTAGACAGGGATGAGCAGTTCTTC

V: TRBV12-3/TRBV12-4
size: many
D: -
J: TRBJ1-2
CDR3: CASSLIGGYGYTF
DNA: TGTGCCAGCAGTTTAATTGGGGGGTATGGCTACACCTTC

V: TRBV7-9
size: few
D: -
J: TRBJ1-2
CDR3: CAALDSSPNYGYTF
DNA: TGTGCCGCGTTAGACAGTTCTCCTAACTATGGCTACACCTTC

V: TRBV28
size: many
D: -
J: TRBJ1-1
CDR3: CASKQQNTEAFF
DNA: TGTGCCAGCAAGCAGCAGAACACTGAAGCTTTCTTT

V: TRBV5-1
size: -
D: TRBD2
J: TRBJ2-7
CDR3: CASSLAGLAGDEQYF
DNA: TGCGCCAGCAGCTTGGCGGGACTAGCGGGAGACGAGCAGTACTTC

V: TRBV5-1
size: -
D: -
J: TRBJ1-1
CDR3: CASSPGHNQGTEAFF
DNA: TGCGCCAGCAGTCCTGGGCACAACCAGGGCACTGAAGCTTTCTTT

V: TRBV19
size: few
D: TRBD2
J: TRBJ2-1
CDR3: CASSPWGSGGSEQFF
DNA: TGTGCCAGTAGTCCCTGGGGTAGCGGGGGCTCTGAGCAGTTCTTC

V: TRBV3-1
size: many
D: -
J: TRBJ1-1
CDR3: CASSQEGGMNTEAFF
DNA: TGTGCCAGCAGCCAAGAGGGGGGGATGAACACTGAAGCTTTCTTT

V: TRBV12-3/TRBV12-4
size: many
D: -
J: TRBJ2-3
CDR3: CASSFQRADTQYF
DNA: TGTGCCAGCAGCTTTCAGCGGGCAGATACGCAGTATTTT

V: TRBV6-1
size: many
D: -
J: TRBJ2-5
CDR3: CASSELAGAGRETQYF
DNA: TGTGCCAGCAGTGAACTGGCGGGGGCCGGGAGGGAGACCCAGTACTTC

V: TRBV11-3
size: -
D: TRBD1
J: TRBJ2-7
CDR3: CASSSGTDPSYEQYF
DNA: TGTGCCAGCAGCTCAGGGACAGACCCTTCCTACGAGCAGTACTTC

V: TRBV6-9
size: few
D: -
J: TRBJ1-6
CDR3: CASSYLATQGSIGSPLHF
DNA: TGTGCCAGCAGTTACCTAGCCACTCAGGGGTCCATAGGTTCACCCCTCCACTTT

V: TRBV12-5
size: few
D: TRBD2
J: TRBJ2-7
CDR3: CASGLVLSGAPYEQYF
DNA: TGTGCTAGTGGTTTGGTACTTAGCGGGGCCCCCTACGAGCAGTACTTC

V: TRBV7-2
size: -
D: TRBD2
J: TRBJ2-3
CDR3: CASGPYGGGASDTQYF
DNA: TGTGCCAGCGGTCCCTATGGCGGGGGGGCGTCAGATACGCAGTATTTT

V: TRBV18
size: many
D: TRBD1
J: TRBJ2-7
CDR3: CASSPGTAPREQYF
DNA: TGTGCCAGCTCACCAGGGACAGCCCCTAGAGAGCAGTACTTC